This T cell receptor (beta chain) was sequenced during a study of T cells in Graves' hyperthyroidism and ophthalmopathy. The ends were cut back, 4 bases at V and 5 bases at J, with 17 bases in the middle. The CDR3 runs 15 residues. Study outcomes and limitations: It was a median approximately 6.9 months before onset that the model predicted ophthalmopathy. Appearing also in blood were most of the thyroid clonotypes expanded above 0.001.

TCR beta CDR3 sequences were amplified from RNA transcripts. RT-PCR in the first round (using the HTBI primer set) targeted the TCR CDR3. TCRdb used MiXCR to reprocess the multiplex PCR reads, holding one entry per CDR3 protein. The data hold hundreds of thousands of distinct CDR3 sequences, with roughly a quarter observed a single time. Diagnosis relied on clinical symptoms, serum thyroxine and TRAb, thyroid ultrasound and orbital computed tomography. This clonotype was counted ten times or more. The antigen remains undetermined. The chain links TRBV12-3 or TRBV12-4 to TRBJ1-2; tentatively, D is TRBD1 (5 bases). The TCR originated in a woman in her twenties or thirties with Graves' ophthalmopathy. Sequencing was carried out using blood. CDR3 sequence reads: CASSSDDRAVYGYTF. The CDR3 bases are TGTGCCAGCAGTTCGGACGACAGAGCGGTATATGGCTACACCTTC.